A selection of T cell receptor beta chains follows, all from one sample in a study of shared clonotypes between healthy human individuals. Sequencing used immunoSEQ multiplex PCR; TCRdb keeps in-frame clones, though not all of them. The profile shows 800,000 to 950,000 clones, 90% to 97% of them singletons. Sequencing was done on a sample of naive CD8+ T cells sorted from blood. These receptors were collected from a man aged 25 to 40 in good health. CDR3s include the opening cysteine and the closing phenylalanine or tryptophan. The order of the fields is clone size, V gene, D gene, J gene, CDR3 protein, CDR3 DNA. D genes are given only for firm matches. Clone size is not always given. Where it is, it says once, few, many or a class for expanded clones.

clone size: -; V gene: TRBV7-2; D gene: -; J gene: TRBJ1-1; CDR3 protein: CASSLWENTEAFF; CDR3 DNA: TGTGCCAGCAGCTTATGGGAGAACACTGAAGCTTTCTTT
clone size: -; V gene: TRBV20-1; D gene: -; J gene: TRBJ2-7; CDR3 protein: CSARDYYEQYF; CDR3 DNA: TGCAGTGCTAGAGATTATTACGAGCAGTACTTC
clone size: -; V gene: TRBV4-1; D gene: TRBD1; J gene: TRBJ2-1; CDR3 protein: CASSRAFGPGTGGEQFF; CDR3 DNA: TGCGCCAGCAGCCGAGCGTTTGGACCGGGGACAGGTGGTGAGCAGTTCTTC
clone size: -; V gene: TRBV7-9; D gene: -; J gene: TRBJ2-1; CDR3 protein: CASSFQRYSYNEQFF; CDR3 DNA: TGTGCCAGCAGCTTTCAAAGGTACTCCTACAATGAGCAGTTCTTC
clone size: -; V gene: TRBV30; D gene: -; J gene: TRBJ2-3; CDR3 protein: CAWSVGSGFVDTQYF; CDR3 DNA: TGTGCCTGGAGTGTCGGTAGCGGTTTTGTAGATACGCAGTATTTT
clone size: -; V gene: TRBV27; D gene: -; J gene: TRBJ1-5; CDR3 protein: CASTLYMPSNQPQHF; CDR3 DNA: TGTGCCAGCACCCTTTATATGCCTAGCAATCAGCCCCAGCATTTT
clone size: -; V gene: TRBV5-5; D gene: -; J gene: TRBJ1-2; CDR3 protein: CASSPHSSYYGYTF; CDR3 DNA: TGTGCCAGCAGCCCCCACAGTTCTTACTATGGCTACACCTTC
clone size: -; V gene: TRBV5-4; D gene: -; J gene: TRBJ1-4; CDR3 protein: CASSSPPPDSNEKLFF; CDR3 DNA: TGTGCCAGCAGCTCTCCGCCGCCAGACTCCAATGAAAAACTGTTTTTT
clone size: -; V gene: TRBV7-9; D gene: -; J gene: TRBJ1-4; CDR3 protein: CASGINGPQADEKLFF; CDR3 DNA: TGTGCCAGCGGCATAAACGGGCCACAAGCAGATGAAAAACTGTTTTTT
clone size: once; V gene: TRBV28; D gene: -; J gene: TRBJ2-3; CDR3 protein: CASSYPPEGTQYF; CDR3 DNA: TGTGCCAGCAGTTACCCCCCTGAGGGTACGCAGTATTTT
clone size: -; V gene: TRBV7-9; D gene: -; J gene: TRBJ2-2; CDR3 protein: CASSSPTGTKEHTGELFF; CDR3 DNA: TGTGCCAGCAGCTCCCCCACAGGCACAAAGGAACACACCGGGGAGCTGTTTTTT
clone size: -; V gene: TRBV7-9; D gene: -; J gene: TRBJ2-3; CDR3 protein: CASSFALDTDTQYF; CDR3 DNA: TGTGCCAGCAGCTTTGCATTGGATACAGATACGCAGTATTTT
clone size: -; V gene: TRBV7-9; D gene: TRBD2; J gene: TRBJ2-5; CDR3 protein: CASSILTSGMLGKETQYF; CDR3 DNA: TGTGCCAGCAGCATACTGACTAGCGGGATGTTGGGGAAAGAGACCCAGTACTTC
clone size: -; V gene: TRBV5-1; D gene: TRBD2; J gene: TRBJ2-1; CDR3 protein: CASSVGTSGNGRHEQFF; CDR3 DNA: TGCGCCAGCAGCGTCGGGACTAGCGGGAACGGTAGGCATGAGCAGTTCTTC
clone size: -; V gene: TRBV9; D gene: TRBD2; J gene: TRBJ2-1; CDR3 protein: CASSVGGGRNYNEQFF; CDR3 DNA: TGTGCCAGCAGCGTAGGCGGCGGGAGAAACTACAATGAGCAGTTCTTC
clone size: -; V gene: TRBV30; D gene: -; J gene: TRBJ2-7; CDR3 protein: CAWSERSYEQYF; CDR3 DNA: TGTGCCTGGAGCGAGCGCTCCTACGAGCAGTACTTC
clone size: once; V gene: TRBV7-9; D gene: TRBD2; J gene: TRBJ2-1; CDR3 protein: CALPAGADNEQFF; CDR3 DNA: TGTGCCCTCCCTGCGGGAGCGGACAATGAGCAGTTCTTC
clone size: -; V gene: TRBV6-1; D gene: -; J gene: TRBJ2-1; CDR3 protein: CASSDWQGGNNEQFF; CDR3 DNA: TGTGCCAGCAGTGACTGGCAGGGGGGGAACAATGAGCAGTTCTTC
clone size: -; V gene: TRBV9; D gene: TRBD2; J gene: TRBJ2-7; CDR3 protein: CASSPTKGRGAYEQYF; CDR3 DNA: TGTGCCAGCAGCCCCACGAAGGGGAGGGGCGCCTACGAGCAGTACTTC
clone size: -; V gene: TRBV15; D gene: TRBD2; J gene: TRBJ2-1; CDR3 protein: CATSRVGTRLDEQFF; CDR3 DNA: TGTGCCACCAGCAGAGTAGGGACTAGGTTGGATGAGCAGTTCTTC
clone size: -; V gene: TRBV6-5; D gene: -; J gene: TRBJ1-4; CDR3 protein: CASSTPRDGNEKLFF; CDR3 DNA: TGTGCCAGCAGTACACCCCGGGACGGTAATGAAAAACTGTTTTTT
clone size: -; V gene: TRBV29-1; D gene: TRBD2; J gene: TRBJ2-7; CDR3 protein: CSVEWNASGISGEQYF; CDR3 DNA: TGCAGCGTTGAATGGAACGCTAGCGGGATATCCGGCGAGCAGTACTTC
clone size: -; V gene: TRBV5-5; D gene: TRBD2; J gene: TRBJ2-7; CDR3 protein: CASSLVGGSSYEQYF; CDR3 DNA: TGTGCCAGCAGCTTGGTCGGCGGGAGCTCCTACGAGCAGTACTTC
clone size: -; V gene: TRBV21-1; D gene: -; J gene: TRBJ2-5; CDR3 protein: CASSKKGTGGGETQYF; CDR3 DNA: TGTGCCAGCAGCAAAAAGGGGACAGGGGGCGGAGAGACCCAGTACTTC
clone size: -; V gene: TRBV7-2; D gene: -; J gene: TRBJ2-1; CDR3 protein: CASSSSSSAYNEQFF; CDR3 DNA: TGTGCCAGCAGCTCCTCTAGCTCGGCCTACAATGAGCAGTTCTTC
clone size: -; V gene: TRBV7-7; D gene: -; J gene: TRBJ2-2; CDR3 protein: CASSFTSGELFF; CDR3 DNA: TGTGCCAGCAGCTTTACAAGCGGGGAGCTGTTTTTT
clone size: -; V gene: TRBV13; D gene: TRBD2; J gene: TRBJ2-2; CDR3 protein: CASSPGLAGVNTGELFF; CDR3 DNA: TGTGCCAGCAGCCCGGGACTAGCGGGAGTGAACACCGGGGAGCTGTTTTTT
clone size: -; V gene: TRBV29-1; D gene: -; J gene: TRBJ2-3; CDR3 protein: CSVEHRAGRTDTQYF; CDR3 DNA: TGCAGCGTTGAACATCGCGCGGGGCGCACAGATACGCAGTATTTT
clone size: -; V gene: TRBV9; D gene: -; J gene: TRBJ2-3; CDR3 protein: CASSGLRRDTDTQYF; CDR3 DNA: TGTGCCAGCAGCGGCCTCCGGAGGGACACAGATACGCAGTATTTT
clone size: -; V gene: TRBV19; D gene: -; J gene: TRBJ1-3; CDR3 protein: CASNSHAGNTIYF; CDR3 DNA: TGTGCCAGTAATTCCCACGCGGGAAACACCATATATTTT
clone size: once; V gene: TRBV25-1; D gene: -; J gene: TRBJ1-4; CDR3 protein: CASSEFGPRDEKLFF; CDR3 DNA: TGTGCCAGCAGTGAATTCGGGCCCAGGGATGAAAAACTGTTTTTT
clone size: once; V gene: TRBV27; D gene: -; J gene: TRBJ2-7; CDR3 protein: CASSSLPDTTFPFEQYF; CDR3 DNA: TGTGCCAGCAGTTCATTGCCCGACACCACTTTCCCCTTCGAGCAGTACTTC
clone size: -; V gene: TRBV14; D gene: TRBD1; J gene: TRBJ1-1; CDR3 protein: CASSQHRGTEAFF; CDR3 DNA: TGTGCCAGCAGCCAACACAGGGGGACTGAAGCTTTCTTT
clone size: -; V gene: TRBV14; D gene: -; J gene: TRBJ2-2; CDR3 protein: CASRGNTGELFF; CDR3 DNA: TGTGCCAGCAGGGGGAACACCGGGGAGCTGTTTTTT
clone size: -; V gene: TRBV7-9; D gene: -; J gene: TRBJ2-1; CDR3 protein: CASSLVLGGNEQFF; CDR3 DNA: TGTGCCAGCAGCTTAGTATTAGGCGGTAATGAGCAGTTCTTC
clone size: -; V gene: TRBV7-2; D gene: -; J gene: TRBJ1-5; CDR3 protein: CASSLERLGNQPQHF; CDR3 DNA: TGTGCCAGCAGCTTAGAGCGTTTAGGGAATCAGCCCCAGCATTTT
clone size: -; V gene: TRBV7-6; D gene: TRBD1; J gene: TRBJ1-2; CDR3 protein: CASSPTGVYGYTF; CDR3 DNA: TGTGCCAGCAGCCCGACAGGGGTCTATGGCTACACCTTC
clone size: -; V gene: TRBV7-8; D gene: -; J gene: TRBJ2-7; CDR3 protein: CASSLGQPRREQYF; CDR3 DNA: TGTGCCAGCAGCTTAGGACAGCCCCGAAGGGAGCAGTACTTC
clone size: -; V gene: TRBV28; D gene: -; J gene: TRBJ1-5; CDR3 protein: CASSLSAFDSNQPQHF; CDR3 DNA: TGTGCCAGCAGTTTATCGGCATTCGATAGCAATCAGCCCCAGCATTTT
clone size: -; V gene: TRBV6-5; D gene: TRBD2; J gene: TRBJ2-7; CDR3 protein: CASSPGTSGRNEQYF; CDR3 DNA: TGTGCCAGCAGTCCGGGGACTAGCGGGAGAAACGAGCAGTACTTC
clone size: -; V gene: TRBV28; D gene: -; J gene: TRBJ1-2; CDR3 protein: CASSGAANYGYTF; CDR3 DNA: TGTGCCAGCAGTGGGGCGGCTAACTATGGCTACACCTTC
clone size: -; V gene: TRBV2; D gene: -; J gene: TRBJ2-5; CDR3 protein: CASSEWVKETQYF; CDR3 DNA: TGTGCCAGCAGTGAGTGGGTAAAAGAGACCCAGTACTTC
clone size: -; V gene: TRBV10-3; D gene: -; J gene: TRBJ1-1; CDR3 protein: CAIDEDGTEAFF; CDR3 DNA: TGTGCCATCGACGAGGATGGGACTGAAGCTTTCTTT
clone size: -; V gene: TRBV15; D gene: TRBD2; J gene: TRBJ2-7; CDR3 protein: CATSRDSSGSIYEQYF; CDR3 DNA: TGTGCCACCAGCAGAGATTCTAGCGGGAGTATCTACGAGCAGTACTTC
clone size: -; V gene: TRBV6-5; D gene: -; J gene: TRBJ1-1; CDR3 protein: CASSQWTANTEAFF; CDR3 DNA: TGTGCCAGCAGTCAATGGACGGCGAACACTGAAGCTTTCTTT
clone size: -; V gene: TRBV6-5; D gene: -; J gene: TRBJ1-1; CDR3 protein: CASSPQSYTEAFF; CDR3 DNA: TGTGCCAGCAGTCCTCAGAGTTACACTGAAGCTTTCTTT
clone size: -; V gene: TRBV6-5; D gene: TRBD1; J gene: TRBJ1-1; CDR3 protein: CASSSWDRGSHEAFF; CDR3 DNA: TGTGCCAGCAGTTCATGGGACAGGGGTTCCCATGAAGCTTTCTTT
clone size: -; V gene: TRBV15; D gene: TRBD1; J gene: TRBJ2-7; CDR3 protein: CATSRGLSGTDVSYEQYF; CDR3 DNA: TGTGCCACCAGCAGAGGACTTTCTGGGACAGACGTCTCCTACGAGCAGTACTTC
clone size: -; V gene: TRBV7-2; D gene: TRBD2; J gene: TRBJ2-7; CDR3 protein: CASTRTSGSYEQYF; CDR3 DNA: TGTGCCAGCACCCGGACTAGCGGGAGTTACGAGCAGTACTTC
clone size: -; V gene: TRBV28; D gene: -; J gene: TRBJ2-7; CDR3 protein: CASSWPLGDGSYEQYF; CDR3 DNA: TGTGCCAGCAGCTGGCCCCTGGGGGACGGATCCTACGAGCAGTACTTC
clone size: -; V gene: TRBV14; D gene: -; J gene: TRBJ1-4; CDR3 protein: CASSPQRALGEVEKLFF; CDR3 DNA: TGTGCCAGCAGCCCCCAGAGGGCATTAGGAGAGGTTGAAAAACTGTTTTTT
clone size: -; V gene: TRBV4-3; D gene: TRBD2; J gene: TRBJ2-1; CDR3 protein: CASSQDPAGGNEQFF; CDR3 DNA: TGCGCCAGCAGCCAAGATCCAGCGGGAGGGAATGAGCAGTTCTTC
clone size: -; V gene: TRBV6-4; D gene: -; J gene: TRBJ2-1; CDR3 protein: CASSDSGASSYNEQFF; CDR3 DNA: TGTGCCAGCAGTGACTCTGGCGCTAGCTCCTACAATGAGCAGTTCTTC
clone size: -; V gene: TRBV11-2; D gene: TRBD1; J gene: TRBJ1-2; CDR3 protein: CASSLGGQEQLYGYTF; CDR3 DNA: TGTGCCAGCAGCTTAGGTGGACAGGAACAACTCTATGGCTACACCTTC
clone size: -; V gene: TRBV27; D gene: -; J gene: TRBJ1-1; CDR3 protein: CASSSPAPGMNTEAFF; CDR3 DNA: TGTGCCAGCAGTTCCCCGGCCCCTGGAATGAACACTGAAGCTTTCTTT
clone size: -; V gene: TRBV6-5; D gene: -; J gene: TRBJ2-7; CDR3 protein: CASSYTGSRNEQYF; CDR3 DNA: TGTGCCAGCAGTTACACAGGGAGTCGCAACGAGCAGTACTTC
clone size: -; V gene: TRBV5-5; D gene: TRBD2; J gene: TRBJ2-7; CDR3 protein: CASRTTSGTSSYEQYF; CDR3 DNA: TGTGCCAGCAGAACCACTAGCGGGACGAGCTCCTACGAGCAGTACTTC